The T cell receptor beta chain under discussion was sequenced for a study of cytomegalovirus exposure and HLA in healthy donors. The assay was immunoSEQ multiplex PCR, and TCRdb's table has in-frame clones only and misses some. The profile shows 71,000 or so clones, 94% of them singletons. This clone was seen a few times. This CDR3 spans 14 amino acids. Germline V lookup: CDR1 MRHNA, CDR2 SNTAGT. Germline trimming cut 4 bases from V and 3 bases from J; bases unmatched to any gene: 0. V gene TRBV6-4 combines with J gene TRBJ2-2; 9 bases are shared with TRBD1. This sequence originates from a young woman in good health and CMV-seronegative. Sequenced: PBMCs. This CDR3 reads CASSGTGDTGELFF. The CDR3 DNA follows: TGTGCCAGCAGTGGGACAGGGGACACCGGGGAGCTGTTTTTT.